The rows below give T cell receptor beta chains drawn from one sample of a study of blood T cell repertoires in COVID-19. The table came from immunoSEQ multiplex PCR; TCRdb's copy has only in-frame clones and leaves some out. There are 450,000 or so clones in the sample; nearly 90% occur only once, and about 1% lies in the top ten. Sequenced sample: peripheral blood. These receptors originate from a man aged 18 to 30 with COVID-19, enrolled during active disease. Each CDR3 is given with its conserved first and last residue. D genes are given only for firm matches. Part of the rows lack a size; the others show once, few, many or a class for expanded clones.

size	V	D	J	CDR3	DNA
.	TRBV5-4	TRBD1	TRBJ1-1	CASSSDRGGNTEAFF	TGTGCCAGCAGCTCGGACAGGGGCGGAAACACTGAAGCTTTCTTT
.	TRBV2	TRBD1	TRBJ1-5	CASSPGQGGYSNQPQHF	TGTGCCTCCTCCCCGGGACAGGGGGGTTATAGCAATCAGCCCCAGCATTTT
few	TRBV14	.	TRBJ2-7	CASSHSPYEQYF	TGTGCCAGCAGCCATTCTCCCTACGAGCAGTACTTC
.	TRBV6-5	TRBD1	TRBJ2-3	CASSLHRGTDTQYF	TGTGCCAGCAGTCTACACAGGGGAACAGATACGCAGTATTTT
.	TRBV7-2	.	TRBJ1-1	CASSFRPRGFGTEAFF	TGTGCCAGCAGCTTCCGGCCCCGGGGGTTCGGCACTGAAGCTTTCTTT
once	TRBV20-1	TRBD1	TRBJ1-4	CSASARDSKDNEKLFF	TGCAGTGCTAGTGCCCGGGACAGTAAAGATAATGAAAAACTGTTTTTT
.	TRBV4-1	.	TRBJ2-5	CASSREGKTQYF	TGCGCCAGCAGTCGAGAGGGAAAGACCCAGTACTTC
.	TRBV11-3	.	TRBJ2-5	CASSFPTGQETQYF	TGTGCCAGCAGCTTTCCGACAGGCCAAGAGACCCAGTACTTC
.	TRBV4-1	TRBD1	TRBJ2-2	CASSRTGTGSPGELFF	TGCGCCAGCAGCCGAACCGGGACAGGGTCCCCCGGGGAGCTGTTTTTT
.	TRBV9	.	TRBJ1-1	CASSVGGTGVHGMNTEAFF	TGTGCCAGCAGCGTAGGGGGAACCGGGGTACACGGGATGAACACTGAAGCTTTCTTT
.	TRBV6-5	TRBD1	TRBJ2-5	CASRQTGGKETQYF	TGTGCCAGCAGACAGACAGGGGGCAAAGAGACCCAGTACTTC
.	TRBV3-1/TRBV3-2	.	TRBJ1-1	CASSRQGNEAFF	TGTGCCAGCAGCCGTCAGGGGAATGAAGCTTTCTTT
.	TRBV2	.	TRBJ2-5	CASPGEGGGQTQYF	TGTGCCAGCCCCGGTGAGGGCGGAGGTCAGACCCAGTACTTC
.	TRBV6-4	TRBD1	TRBJ2-1	CASSVDRVRGEQFF	TGTGCCAGCAGTGTGGACAGGGTACGAGGTGAGCAGTTCTTC
.	TRBV5-1	TRBD2	TRBJ2-7	CASSDAGGSHEQYF	TGCGCCAGCAGTGATGCGGGGGGGTCCCACGAGCAGTACTTC
few	TRBV24-1	TRBD1	TRBJ2-2	CATSDSGTGSGELFF	TGTGCCACCAGTGATTCCGGGACAGGTTCCGGGGAGCTGTTTTTT
.	TRBV12-3/TRBV12-4	.	TRBJ1-2	CASSEGHTYGYTF	TGTGCCAGCAGTGAGGGACATACTTATGGCTACACCTTC
.	TRBV2	.	TRBJ1-6	CASSVWRTENSPLHF	TGTGCCAGCAGTGTTTGGCGGACAGAGAATTCACCCCTCCACTTT
.	TRBV4-1	TRBD1	TRBJ1-5	CASSPSQGQGPQHF	TGCGCCAGCAGCCCGTCACAGGGGCAGGGGCCCCAGCATTTT
.	TRBV3-1/TRBV3-2	TRBD1	TRBJ2-7	CASSQVLGQGAKGAYEQYF	TGTGCCAGCAGCCAAGTATTGGGACAGGGGGCGAAAGGTGCCTACGAGCAGTACTTC
.	TRBV25-1	.	TRBJ1-3	CASSGAGHLNTIYF	TGTGCCAGCAGTGGAGCGGGACATTTAAACACCATATATTTT
.	TRBV2	TRBD1	TRBJ2-7	CASQGQTYEQYF	TGTGCCAGCCAGGGACAGACCTACGAGCAGTACTTC
.	TRBV5-4	.	TRBJ2-1	CASSLEGAGNEQFF	TGTGCCAGCAGCTTGGAGGGTGCGGGAAATGAGCAGTTCTTC
.	TRBV7-9	TRBD1	TRBJ2-7	CASSSRQGARHEQYF	TGTGCCAGCAGCTCCCGACAGGGGGCGCGCCACGAGCAGTACTTC
.	TRBV7-2	.	TRBJ2-5	CASSFFSLSARETQYF	TGTGCCAGCAGCTTCTTCTCCCTGAGTGCCCGCGAGACCCAGTACTTC
.	TRBV3-1/TRBV3-2	.	TRBJ1-1	CASSQDRGPMNTEAFF	TGTGCCAGCAGCCAAGACAGGGGTCCCATGAACACTGAAGCTTTCTTT
.	TRBV18	TRBD2	TRBJ2-1	CASSPPGTSGVNEQFF	TGTGCCAGCTCACCACCCGGGACTAGCGGGGTCAATGAGCAGTTCTTC
.	TRBV5-1	TRBD2	TRBJ2-1	CASSPPGRGPSRWSSYNEQFF	TGCGCCAGCAGCCCCCCTGGGAGGGGCCCCAGCCGGTGGAGCTCCTACAATGAGCAGTTCTTC
.	TRBV6-5	.	TRBJ2-2	CASNTGWAGELFF	TGTGCCAGCAACACAGGGTGGGCCGGGGAGCTGTTTTTT
.	TRBV24-1	TRBD2	TRBJ2-1	CATSDRLAGKNEQFF	TGTGCCACCAGTGATAGGCTAGCGGGTAAAAATGAGCAGTTCTTC
.	TRBV5-5	TRBD2	TRBJ2-7	CASSSGTSGYEQYF	TGTGCCAGCAGTTCCGGGACTAGCGGATACGAGCAGTACTTC
.	TRBV30	TRBD2	TRBJ2-1	CAWIWREDGEQFF	TGTGCCTGGATCTGGCGGGAGGATGGTGAGCAGTTCTTC
.	TRBV6-5	.	TRBJ2-3	CASSYRSPVTDTQYF	TGTGCCAGCAGTTACCGAAGCCCCGTCACAGATACGCAGTATTTT
.	TRBV11-3	.	TRBJ2-3	CASSLGLGGLSTDTQYF	TGTGCCAGCAGCTTAGGCCTCGGGGGATTGAGTACAGATACGCAGTATTTT
.	TRBV2	.	TRBJ2-3	CASSVSDTQYF	TGTGCCAGCAGTGTTTCGGATACGCAGTATTTT
.	TRBV5-1	TRBD2	TRBJ2-5	CASSSWRGGVETQYF	TGCGCCAGCAGCTCCTGGCGGGGGGGCGTGGAGACCCAGTACTTC
.	TRBV19	.	TRBJ1-1	CASPPIGGNTEAFF	TGTGCCAGTCCCCCCATAGGGGGGAACACTGAAGCTTTCTTT
.	TRBV5-4	TRBD1	TRBJ1-2	CASSSTGENGYTF	TGTGCCAGCAGTTCGACAGGGGAGAATGGCTACACCTTC
.	TRBV5-6	.	TRBJ2-6	CASSWGPAGANVLTF	TGTGCCAGCAGCTGGGGCCCGGCGGGGGCCAACGTCCTGACTTTC
.	TRBV18	.	TRBJ1-5	CASSPTGNQPQHF	TGTGCCAGCTCCCCCACAGGGAATCAGCCCCAGCATTTT
.	TRBV6-5	TRBD1	TRBJ2-2	CASSYWDRAAGELFF	TGTGCCAGCAGTTACTGGGACAGGGCGGCCGGGGAGCTGTTTTTT
.	TRBV5-1	TRBD1	TRBJ2-7	CASSLVIQGDSFYEQYF	TGCGCCAGCAGCTTGGTTATTCAGGGGGACAGTTTCTACGAGCAGTACTTC